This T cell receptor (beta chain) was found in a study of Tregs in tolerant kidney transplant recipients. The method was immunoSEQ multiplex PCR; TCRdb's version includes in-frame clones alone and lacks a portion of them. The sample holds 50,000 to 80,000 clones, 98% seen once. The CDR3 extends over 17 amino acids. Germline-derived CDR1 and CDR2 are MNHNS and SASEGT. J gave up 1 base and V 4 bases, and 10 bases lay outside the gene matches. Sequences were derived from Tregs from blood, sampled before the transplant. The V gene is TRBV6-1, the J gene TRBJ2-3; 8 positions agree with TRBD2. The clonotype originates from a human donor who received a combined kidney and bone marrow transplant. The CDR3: CASSAGGAVSGTDTQYF. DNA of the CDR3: TGTGCCAGCAGTGCCGGGGGGGCAGTTTCTGGCACAGATACGCAGTATTTT.